This paragraph covers one T cell receptor beta chain sequence. This entry comes from a study of chemoradiotherapy in HPV16-positive cancers. Generated by immunoSEQ multiplex PCR, the TCRdb table keeps only in-frame clones and is missing some. The sample contains 30,000 to 40,000 clones, 80% to 95% of which appear only once. V shed 6 bases and J shed 1 base, with 6 bases lying between them. The CDR3 loop spans 12 amino acids. CDR1 is MNHEY and CDR2 is SVGAGI in the germline V gene. V and J are TRBV6-5 and TRBJ1-1; possibly TRBD1 for D (5 bases). The sequences come from blood, collected from a patient who underwent chemoradiotherapy. The receptor comes from a human donor with HPV-associated anogenital cancer. CDR3 protein: CASRGGNTEAFF. Written as DNA, the CDR3 is TGTGCCAGCAGGGGGGGGAACACTGAAGCTTTCTTT.